Listed below are T cell receptor beta chains from one sample, sequenced in a study of blood T cell repertoires in COVID-19. Some clones are missing from TCRdb's copy, which holds only in-frame ones; the method was immunoSEQ multiplex PCR. The sample yields a few hundred thousand clones, approximately 92% seen once. The sample was peripheral blood. The source of these receptors is a woman aged 40 to 50 who had recovered from COVID-19. Each CDR3 is given with its conserved first and last residue. A D gene is named only where the DNA matches it firmly. Some rows mark clone size as missing; the rest say once, few, many or name a class of expanded clone.

V,size,D,J,DNA,CDR3
TRBV6-2/TRBV6-3,.,TRBD1,TRBJ1-1,TGTGCCAGCAGTACAGGACAGGGCGGAACTGAAGCTTTCTTT,CASSTGQGGTEAFF
TRBV10-3,.,TRBD1,TRBJ1-6,TGTGCCATCAGTGGGACAGGGGAGAGTTCACCCCTCCACTTT,CAISGTGESSPLHF
TRBV30,.,.,TRBJ2-1,TGTGCCTGGAGTGTACTCCTACAGGGTCGCGGTGAGCAGTTCTTC,CAWSVLLQGRGEQFF
TRBV19,.,.,TRBJ2-2,TGTGCCAGTAGTATCTCGGGGGGCGGCACCGGGGAGCTGTTTTTT,CASSISGGGTGELFF
TRBV4-1,.,TRBD1,TRBJ1-2,TGCGCCAGCAGCCGAACCGGGACAGGATTCTATGGCTACACCTTC,CASSRTGTGFYGYTF
TRBV19,.,.,TRBJ2-1,TGTGCCAGTAAGGGACAACAATACAATGAGCAGTTCTTC,CASKGQQYNEQFF
TRBV5-5,.,.,TRBJ1-5,TGTGCCAGCAGCTTCCAGGGAGGACAGCCCCAGCATTTT,CASSFQGGQPQHF
TRBV6-5,few,TRBD2,TRBJ2-1,TGTGCCAGCATCCGACTAGCGGGAGGCCGGGACGAGCAGTTCTTC,CASIRLAGGRDEQFF
TRBV5-1,.,TRBD1,TRBJ1-1,TGCGCCAGCAGCTCCAGGACAGGGGGAAGCACTGAAGCTTTCTTT,CASSSRTGGSTEAFF
TRBV3-1/TRBV3-2,.,TRBD2,TRBJ2-1,TGTGCCAGCAGCCAAAAAGGCGGGGGAAGACTAACCGCCTACAATGAGCAGTTCTTC,CASSQKGGGRLTAYNEQFF
TRBV2,.,.,TRBJ2-5,TGTGCCAGCAGTGAAGCGCTTCAGGGTGGTGAGACCCAGTACTTC,CASSEALQGGETQYF
TRBV6-2/TRBV6-3,.,TRBD1,TRBJ1-2,TGTGCCAGCAGTTATCTCGGACAGGACTGGGACTACACCTTC,CASSYLGQDWDYTF
TRBV6-6,.,TRBD1,TRBJ1-5,TGTGCCAGCAGTTACTCGGGACAGGGGATCGGTCAGCCCCAGCATTTT,CASSYSGQGIGQPQHF
TRBV27,once,.,TRBJ2-7,TGTGCCAGCAGTTCGGTATCCTACGAGCAGTACTTC,CASSSVSYEQYF
TRBV19,.,.,TRBJ2-7,TGTGCCAGTAGTACCGAACTGAGATCTAACGAGCAGTACTTC,CASSTELRSNEQYF
TRBV2,once,TRBD2,TRBJ2-7,TGTGCCAGCAGCGAGACCGGGACTACTTCCTACGAGCAGTACTTC,CASSETGTTSYEQYF
TRBV29-1,once,TRBD1,TRBJ1-2,TGCAGCGTAGGGACAGGGGTCCTCTATGGCTACACCTTC,CSVGTGVLYGYTF
TRBV10-1,few,.,TRBJ2-2,TGCGCCAGCAGTGACCCGTACACCGGGGAGCTGTTTTTT,CASSDPYTGELFF
TRBV5-6,.,.,TRBJ2-7,TGTGCCAGCAGCTTGAACCCGGAGAGAACCTACGAGCAGTACTTC,CASSLNPERTYEQYF
TRBV4-3,.,TRBD1,TRBJ1-5,TGCGCCAGCAGCCAAAACCGGGACAGGGTAGGGCAGCCCCAGCATTTT,CASSQNRDRVGQPQHF
TRBV30,.,TRBD1,TRBJ1-1,TGTGCCTGGAGTCCTACAGGGGGGGACACTGAAGCTTTCTTT,CAWSPTGGDTEAFF
TRBV6-5,.,.,TRBJ1-2,TGTGCCAGCAGTCCTTCTATGGGGCTCCATGGCTACACCTTC,CASSPSMGLHGYTF
TRBV28,once,.,TRBJ1-5,TGTGCCAGCAGTTTCACAGGTACTGGGCAGCCCCAGCATTTT,CASSFTGTGQPQHF
TRBV7-6,.,.,TRBJ1-1,TGTGCCAGCAGCCAGGGCAGGGGCTTGAACACTGAAGCTTTCTTT,CASSQGRGLNTEAFF
TRBV30,once,.,TRBJ2-6,TGTGCCTGGAGTGCAGGGTCCTTGAGCTCTGGGGCCAACGTCCTGACTTTC,CAWSAGSLSSGANVLTF
TRBV6-5,.,TRBD1,TRBJ1-5,TGTGCCAGCAGTAAGACAGGGGGCTTTCAGCCCCAGCATTTT,CASSKTGGFQPQHF
TRBV2,.,TRBD1,TRBJ1-4,TGTGCCAGCAGTCCCGGGACAGGGAAAGAAAAACTGTTTTTT,CASSPGTGKEKLFF
TRBV12-5,few,TRBD1,TRBJ1-2,TGTGCTAGTGGTTTGGTACGTTGGGACAGGGAGGACTATGGCTACACCTTC,CASGLVRWDREDYGYTF